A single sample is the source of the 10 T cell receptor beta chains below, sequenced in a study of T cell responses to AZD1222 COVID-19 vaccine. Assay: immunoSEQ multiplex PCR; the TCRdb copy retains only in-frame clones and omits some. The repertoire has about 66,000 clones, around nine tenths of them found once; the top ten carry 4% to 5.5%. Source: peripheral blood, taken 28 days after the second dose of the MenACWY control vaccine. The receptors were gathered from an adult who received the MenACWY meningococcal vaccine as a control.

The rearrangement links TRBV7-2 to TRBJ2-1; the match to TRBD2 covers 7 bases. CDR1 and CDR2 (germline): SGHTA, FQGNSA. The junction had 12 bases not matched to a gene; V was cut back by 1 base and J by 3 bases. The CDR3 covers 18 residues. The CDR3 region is CASSLVGSGRGSYNEQFF. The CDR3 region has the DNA TGTGCCAGCAGCTTAGTGGGGTCAGGGCGGGGGAGCTACAATGAGCAGTTCTTC. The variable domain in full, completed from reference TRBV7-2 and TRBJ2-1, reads GAGVSQSPSNKVTEKGKDVELRCDPISGHTALYWYRQSLGQGLEFLIYFQGNSAPDKSGLPSDRFSAERTGGSVSTLTIQRTQQEDSAVYLCASSLVGSGRGSYNEQFFGPGTRLTVL.

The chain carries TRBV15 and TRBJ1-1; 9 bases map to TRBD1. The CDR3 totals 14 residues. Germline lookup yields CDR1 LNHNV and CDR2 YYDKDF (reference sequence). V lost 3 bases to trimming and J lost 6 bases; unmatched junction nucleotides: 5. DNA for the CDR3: TGTGCCACCAGCAGTGAACAGGGGGCCTCTGAAGCTTTCTTT. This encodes CATSSEQGASEAFF. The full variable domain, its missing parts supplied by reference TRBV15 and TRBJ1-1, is DAMVIQNPRYQVTQFGKPVTLSCSQTLNHNVMYWYQQKSSQAPKLLFHYYDKDFNNEADTPDNFQSRRPNTSFCFLDIRSPGLGDTAMYLCATSSEQGASEAFFGQGTRLTVV.

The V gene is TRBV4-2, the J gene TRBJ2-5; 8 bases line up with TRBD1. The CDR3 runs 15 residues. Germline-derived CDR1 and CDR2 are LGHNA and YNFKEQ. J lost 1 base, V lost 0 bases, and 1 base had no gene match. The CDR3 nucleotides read TGTGCCAGCAGCCAAGACACAGGGGGCCAAGAGACCCAGTACTTC. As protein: CASSQDTGGQETQYF.

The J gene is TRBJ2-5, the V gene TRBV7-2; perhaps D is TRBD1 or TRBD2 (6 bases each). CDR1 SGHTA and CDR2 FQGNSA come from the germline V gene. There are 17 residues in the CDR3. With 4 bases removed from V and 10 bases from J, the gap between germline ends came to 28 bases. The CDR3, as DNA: TGTGCCAGCAGCTCCCTGGGGGCCGGGGGCCAGGCTCAGGGCCAGTACTTC. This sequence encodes CASSSLGAGGQAQGQYF.

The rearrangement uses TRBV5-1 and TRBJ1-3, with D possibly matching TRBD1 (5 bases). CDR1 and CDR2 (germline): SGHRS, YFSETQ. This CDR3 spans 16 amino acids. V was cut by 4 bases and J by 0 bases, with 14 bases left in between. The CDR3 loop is CASSISPGLSGNTIYF. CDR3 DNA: TGCGCCAGCAGCATATCACCAGGGCTCTCTGGAAACACCATATATTTT. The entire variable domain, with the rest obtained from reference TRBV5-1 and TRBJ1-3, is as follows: KAGVTQTPRYLIKTRGQQVTLSCSPISGHRSVSWYQQTPGQGLQFLFEYFSETQRNKGNFPGRFSGRQFSNSRSEMNVSTLELGDSALYLCASSISPGLSGNTIYFGEGSWLTVV.

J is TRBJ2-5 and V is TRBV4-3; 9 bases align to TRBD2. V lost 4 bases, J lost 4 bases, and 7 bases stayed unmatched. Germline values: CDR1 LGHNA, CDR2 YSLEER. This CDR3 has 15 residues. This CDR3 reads CASSPAGGQIETQYF. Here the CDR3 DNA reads TGCGCCAGCAGCCCCGCGGGGGGGCAGATAGAGACCCAGTACTTC.

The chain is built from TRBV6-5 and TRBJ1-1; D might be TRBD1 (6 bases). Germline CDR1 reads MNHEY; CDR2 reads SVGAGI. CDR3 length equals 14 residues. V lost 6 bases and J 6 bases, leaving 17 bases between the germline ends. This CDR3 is CASRGVTGPAEAFF. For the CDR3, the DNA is TGTGCCAGCAGGGGGGTAACAGGGCCCGCTGAAGCTTTCTTT.

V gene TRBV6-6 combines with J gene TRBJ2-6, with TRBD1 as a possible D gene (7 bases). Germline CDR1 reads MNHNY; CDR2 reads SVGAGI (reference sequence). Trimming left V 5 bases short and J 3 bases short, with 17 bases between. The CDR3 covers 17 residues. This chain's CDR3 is CASSRGTDLHGANVLTF. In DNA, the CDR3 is TGTGCCAGCAGTCGCGGGACAGACTTACATGGGGCCAACGTCCTGACTTTC.

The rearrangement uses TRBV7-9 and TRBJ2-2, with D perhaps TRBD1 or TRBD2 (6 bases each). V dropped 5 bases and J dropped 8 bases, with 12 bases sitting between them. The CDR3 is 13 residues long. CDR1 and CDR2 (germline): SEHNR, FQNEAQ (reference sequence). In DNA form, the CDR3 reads TGTGCCAGCAGCCCGGGGGCCAGTGGGGAGCTGTTTTTT. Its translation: CASSPGASGELFF.

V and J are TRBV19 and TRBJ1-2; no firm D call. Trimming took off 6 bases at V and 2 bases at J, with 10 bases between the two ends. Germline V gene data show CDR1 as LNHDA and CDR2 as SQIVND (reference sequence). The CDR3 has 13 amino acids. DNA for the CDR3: TGTGCCAGTAGGCCCGACCAGAACTATGGCTACACCTTC. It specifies CASRPDQNYGYTF. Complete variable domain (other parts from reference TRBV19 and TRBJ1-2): DGGITQSPKYLFRKEGQNVTLSCEQNLNHDAMYWYRQDPGQGLRLIYYSQIVNDFQKGDIAEGYSVSREKKESFPLTVTSAQKNPTAFYLCASRPDQNYGYTFGSGTRLTVV.